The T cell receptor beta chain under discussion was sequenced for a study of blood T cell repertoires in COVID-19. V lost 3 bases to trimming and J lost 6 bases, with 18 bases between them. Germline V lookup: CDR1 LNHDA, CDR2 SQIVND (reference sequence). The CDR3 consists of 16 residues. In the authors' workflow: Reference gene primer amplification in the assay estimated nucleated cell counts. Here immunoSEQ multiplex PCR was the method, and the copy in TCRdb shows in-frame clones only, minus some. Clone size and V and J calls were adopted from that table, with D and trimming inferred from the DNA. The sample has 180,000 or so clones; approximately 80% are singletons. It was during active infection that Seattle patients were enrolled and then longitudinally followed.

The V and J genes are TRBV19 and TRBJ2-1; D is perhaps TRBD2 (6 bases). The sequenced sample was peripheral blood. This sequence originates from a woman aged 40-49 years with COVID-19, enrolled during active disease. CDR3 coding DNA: TGTGCCAGTAGTATTACCTCGAGGAGTAGCGGCAATGAGCAGTTCTTC. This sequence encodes CASSITSRSSGNEQFF. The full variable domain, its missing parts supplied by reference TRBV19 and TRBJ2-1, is DGGITQSPKYLFRKEGQNVTLSCEQNLNHDAMYWYRQDPGQGLRLIYYSQIVNDFQKGDIAEGYSVSREKKESFPLTVTSAQKNPTAFYLCASSITSRSSGNEQFFGPGTRLTVL.